This T cell receptor (beta chain) was identified during a study of T cells after yellow fever vaccination. TCRdb independently ran MiXCR on the 5' RACE reads; one entry per CDR3 protein. The data contain 96,000 or so distinct CDR3 sequences, 8% to 10% of them seen just once; the ten biggest clones take up around 17%. Study findings and constraints: Booster samples showed a return of most primary-vaccination clones (around 95% CD4, roughly 85% CD8).

CDR1 is SGHDT, CDR2 YYEEEE, per germline. The CDR3 is 15 amino acids. V was shortened by 1 base and J by 2 bases, with 10 bases between the two germline ends. The TCR sequence derives from a man younger than 35 who received the YFV17D yellow fever vaccine. The chain joins TRBV5-6 to TRBJ2-1; D remains unclear. The specimen was CD8+ T cells not binding an NS4B(214-222) dextramer, sorted from PBMCs, collected more than 13 days after the first yellow fever vaccination. CDR3 region: CASSLLGRTYNEQFF. The CDR3 DNA reads as TGTGCCAGCAGCTTGTTGGGCAGAACCTACAATGAGCAGTTCTTC.